Included here is one T cell receptor beta chain sequence, with context. The target antigen is unknown. This specimen comes from a study of cytomegalovirus exposure and HLA in healthy donors. Study-wide background: Earlier, 150 million to 200 million T cells were analyzed, and 117 million unique TCR beta sequences were found among them. A preliminary data release comprised 91 million or so unique TCRs obtained from HLA-typed donors. Study-level results: Reports state that TCR beta sequences accurately predicted most subjects' HLA-A and HLA-B alleles. Later work associated roughly 17,000 TCR beta sequences with HLA alleles at 0.05 false discovery rate.

The CDR3 runs to 17 residues. Germline CDR1 and CDR2: LNHNV and YYDKDF (reference sequence). With 3 bases removed from V and 3 bases from J, the gap between germline ends came to 18 bases. PCR used 60 Vbeta primers and 13 Jbeta primers. Sequencing was performed with immunoSEQ multiplex PCR; in TCRdb, only in-frame clones are kept and a portion is missing. This sample has roughly 150,000 clones; approximately 80% occur once, and the top ten carry over 2%. The V gene is TRBV15, the J gene TRBJ2-1; D might be TRBD2 (7 bases). This receptor was taken from a man aged 25 to 40 in good health and CMV-seronegative. Sample: PBMCs. CDR3 sequence: CATSSPRGGVGYNEQFF. DNA of the CDR3: TGTGCCACCAGCAGCCCCAGGGGAGGGGTCGGCTACAATGAGCAGTTCTTC.